The rows below give T cell receptor beta chains drawn from one sample of a study of cytomegalovirus exposure and HLA in healthy donors. Data came from immunoSEQ multiplex PCR; TCRdb stores just in-frame clones and leaves some out. Here the sample spans some 240,000 clones, roughly 80% being singletons. Sequenced sample: PBMCs. The receptors originated from a male donor in good health and CMV-seronegative. Both conserved end residues are part of each CDR3. Fields, in order: J gene, clone size, V gene, D gene, CDR3 DNA, CDR3 protein. D genes are given only for firm matches. A row's size may be missing; if present it is once, few, many or a size class.

>TRBJ2-1|NA|TRBV11-2|TRBD1
TGTGCCAGCAGCTTTGGGGACAGGGGTCTCAATGAGCAGTTCTTC
CASSFGDRGLNEQFF
>TRBJ2-1|NA|TRBV27|TRBD2
TGTGCCAGCAGTTTATCGGCCCCTAGCGGGAAGGGGGGGGAGCAGTTCTTC
CASSLSAPSGKGGEQFF
>TRBJ2-7|NA|TRBV27|TRBD2
TGTGCCAGCAGTCTCCGGCGGGAGGGCTACGAGCAGTACTTC
CASSLRREGYEQYF
>TRBJ2-1|NA|TRBV2|NA
TGTGCCAGTCTGGGCGGGACCTCCTACAATGAGCAGTTCTTC
CASLGGTSYNEQFF
>TRBJ2-1|NA|TRBV7-6|NA
TGTGCCAGCAGCTTAAAATACCCCATACAGGGCAATGAGCAGTTCTTC
CASSLKYPIQGNEQFF
>TRBJ2-1|NA|TRBV5-1|TRBD2
TGCGCCAGCAGCTCCGGGACTAGCGGAGGGAATGAGCAGTTCTTC
CASSSGTSGGNEQFF
>TRBJ2-1|NA|TRBV9|NA
TGTGCCAGCAGCGTAGTAGGACTAAGCAATGAGCAGTTCTTC
CASSVVGLSNEQFF
>TRBJ2-1|NA|TRBV9|TRBD2
TGTGCCAGCAGCGTACTTCTAGCGGACAATGAGCAGTTCTTC
CASSVLLADNEQFF
>TRBJ2-7|NA|TRBV6-1|NA
TGTGCTCACACAGGGCTGTTGGGCGAGCAGTACTTC
CAHTGLLGEQYF
>TRBJ2-2|once|TRBV5-6|TRBD1
TGTGCCAGCACCCACGGACAGGGGGCTGGCACCGGGGAGCTGTTTTTT
CASTHGQGAGTGELFF
>TRBJ2-7|NA|TRBV7-9|TRBD1
TGTGCCAGCACCCGGAGGGACAGGGGGTACGAGCAGTACTTC
CASTRRDRGYEQYF
>TRBJ2-3|NA|TRBV28|TRBD1
TGTGCCAGCAGTGGCGGACAGGGAATAGATACGCAGTATTTT
CASSGGQGIDTQYF
>TRBJ2-6|NA|TRBV30|NA
TGTGCCTGGGGCGGGGTCTCTGGGGCCAACGTCCTGACTTTC
CAWGGVSGANVLTF
>TRBJ2-7|NA|TRBV19|TRBD1
TGTGCCAGTAGTTTTGGGACAGGCCCTTTTTACGAGCAGTACTTC
CASSFGTGPFYEQYF
>TRBJ2-5|NA|TRBV6-1|TRBD2
TGTGCCAGCAGTCCCGTGCGGGAGGTAACGGAGACCCAGTACTTC
CASSPVREVTETQYF
>TRBJ1-1|NA|TRBV15|TRBD1
TGTGCCACCAGCCGAAACAGGGGCGCTGAAGCTTTCTTT
CATSRNRGAEAFF
>TRBJ1-1|NA|TRBV5-5|NA
TGTGCCAGCATCCTCGGGGGGTATAGCACTGAAGCTTTCTTT
CASILGGYSTEAFF
>TRBJ2-5|NA|TRBV15|TRBD1
TGTGCCACCAGCAGGGCCCTGAACAGGGGACGATCTGGGGAGACCCAGTACTTC
CATSRALNRGRSGETQYF
>TRBJ2-2|NA|TRBV10-3|NA
TGTGCCATCAGGGGGCGGGGGAACACCGGGGAGCTGTTTTTT
CAIRGRGNTGELFF
>TRBJ1-5|NA|TRBV7-3|TRBD1
TGTGCCAGCAATGGCAGGGGGTCCCTTACGGGCAATCAGCCCCAGCATTTT
CASNGRGSLTGNQPQHF
>TRBJ2-5|NA|TRBV25-1|TRBD2
TGTGCCAGCAGTGATTGGGGACTAGCGGGAGGAACCCAGTACTTC
CASSDWGLAGGTQYF
>TRBJ2-2|NA|TRBV2|NA
TGTGCCAGCAGATATACAGGGCCCGGGGAGCTGTTTTTT
CASRYTGPGELFF
>TRBJ2-7|NA|TRBV10-1|NA
TGCGCCAGCAGTTCCCGGGCGCGGGGCGAGCAGTACTTC
CASSSRARGEQYF
>TRBJ2-3|NA|TRBV14|NA
TGTGCCAGCAGCCAAGATCTTGCAGATACGCAGTATTTT
CASSQDLADTQYF
>TRBJ2-1|once|TRBV5-6|NA
TGTGCCAGCAGCTTACGGACAGTCGGGGGGAATGAGCAGTTCTTC
CASSLRTVGGNEQFF
>TRBJ1-2|NA|TRBV7-9|TRBD1
TGTGCCGTCCGGAGGGGACAGGGAGTCTACACCTTC
CAVRRGQGVYTF
>TRBJ2-2|NA|TRBV6-6|TRBD1
TGTGCCAGCAGTTACTGGGGGACAGGGGTGTCCGGGGAGCTGTTTTTT
CASSYWGTGVSGELFF
>TRBJ2-7|once|TRBV7-2|NA
TGTGCCAGCAGGTATAGTTACGAGCAGTACTTC
CASRYSYEQYF
>TRBJ2-7|NA|TRBV11-3|NA
TGTGCCAGCAGCAAACCGCCGGGGTACGAGCAGTACTTC
CASSKPPGYEQYF
>TRBJ1-5|NA|TRBV7-6|NA
TGTGCCAGCAGCACCCGGGTGGATCAGCCCCAGCATTTT
CASSTRVDQPQHF
>TRBJ2-7|once|TRBV5-1|NA
TGCGCCAGCAGCACTACCACAGGGACCCTCTCCTACGAGCAGTACTTC
CASSTTTGTLSYEQYF
>TRBJ2-1|NA|TRBV5-4|TRBD2
TGTGCCAGCAGCCTGGGACTAGCGGGAGTATCGAATGAGCAGTTCTTC
CASSLGLAGVSNEQFF
>TRBJ2-7|NA|TRBV28|TRBD1
TGTGCCAGCAGTTTATTGCGGACAGGGATTTACGAGCAGTACTTC
CASSLLRTGIYEQYF
>TRBJ1-1|few|TRBV28|NA
TGTGCCAGCAGTTTATTAGGTATTCAGGGAAAAGCTTTCTTT
CASSLLGIQGKAFF
>TRBJ1-2|once|TRBV28|TRBD1
TGTGCCAGCAGTTTGATAGGACAGGGAGGGGAAGGCTACACCTTC
CASSLIGQGGEGYTF
>TRBJ1-4|NA|TRBV10-1|TRBD1
TGCGCCAGCAACCGGGACAGGGCAGAAAAACTGTTTTTT
CASNRDRAEKLFF
>TRBJ1-5|NA|TRBV19|TRBD1
TGTGCCAGTAGTATAACAGGGGTACTTAGCAATCAGCCCCAGCATTTT
CASSITGVLSNQPQHF
>TRBJ2-3|NA|TRBV15|NA
TGTGCCACCAGCAGAGATCGTGTCACAGATACGCAGTATTTT
CATSRDRVTDTQYF
>TRBJ2-7|once|TRBV11-2|NA
TGTGCCAGCAGCTTAGTTGGTGGAGGGGCCTCCTACGAGCAGTACTTC
CASSLVGGGASYEQYF
>TRBJ2-1|NA|TRBV10-2|TRBD2
TGCGCCAGCCTCCTCGTATCGGGGGGATCCAATGAGCAGTTCTTC
CASLLVSGGSNEQFF
>TRBJ1-6|NA|TRBV6-5|TRBD1
TGTGCCAGCAGTTACTCGAGGACAGGGGGCTTGACACCCCTCCACTTT
CASSYSRTGGLTPLHF
>TRBJ2-3|few|TRBV4-1|TRBD2
TGCGCCAGCAGCCTTCGACTAGCGGGAGGGTTGGGGACAGATACGCAGTATTTT
CASSLRLAGGLGTDTQYF
>TRBJ2-1|NA|TRBV5-4|NA
TGTGCCAGCAGCGCCCCGGGGGGCACGGATGAGCAGTTCTTC
CASSAPGGTDEQFF
>TRBJ2-1|NA|TRBV11-3|TRBD2
TGTGCCAGCGCTGTTGGCGGGGGCAATGAGCAGTTCTTC
CASAVGGGNEQFF
>TRBJ1-1|NA|TRBV27|NA
TGTGCCAGCAGTTTATCCAGGATGGGCTTTTTTGCTTTCTTT
CASSLSRMGFFAFF
>TRBJ2-7|NA|TRBV9|NA
TGTGCCAGCAGCGTTCACAGGGCTTCCTACGAGCAGTACTTC
CASSVHRASYEQYF
>TRBJ2-3|NA|TRBV18|TRBD2
TGTGCCAGCTCACCGTCCGGGGGGGGGTGCACAGATACGCAGTATTTT
CASSPSGGGCTDTQYF